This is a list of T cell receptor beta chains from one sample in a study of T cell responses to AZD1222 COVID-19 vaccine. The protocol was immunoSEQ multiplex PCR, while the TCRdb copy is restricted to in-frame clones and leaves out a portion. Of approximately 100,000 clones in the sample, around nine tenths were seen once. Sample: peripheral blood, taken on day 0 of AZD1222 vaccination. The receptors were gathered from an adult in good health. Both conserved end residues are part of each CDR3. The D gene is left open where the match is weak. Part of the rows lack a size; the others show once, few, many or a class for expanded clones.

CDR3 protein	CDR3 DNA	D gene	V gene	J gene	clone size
CASSVSAASSGNTIYF	TGCGCCAGCAGCGTTTCCGCAGCGAGCTCTGGAAACACCATATATTTT	.	TRBV4-1	TRBJ1-3	.
CASGSPGDGQPQHF	TGTGCCAGCGGCTCACCGGGGGATGGTCAGCCCCAGCATTTT	.	TRBV7-2	TRBJ1-5	.
CASSLDSGADTQYF	TGCGCCAGCAGCTTGGACAGCGGGGCAGATACGCAGTATTTT	TRBD2	TRBV5-1	TRBJ2-3	.
CASSLAVGGKGQFF	TGTGCCAGCAGCTTGGCCGTTGGAGGGAAAGGGCAGTTCTTC	.	TRBV5-4	TRBJ2-1	.
CASSPGLNTEAFF	TGTGCCAGCAGCCCGGGATTGAACACTGAAGCTTTCTTT	.	TRBV11-3	TRBJ1-1	.
CASSSDRVSGYTF	TGTGCCAGTAGCTCCGACAGGGTTTCAGGCTACACCTTC	TRBD1	TRBV19	TRBJ1-2	.
CASSELNANTGELFF	TGTGCCAGCAGTGAATTGAACGCTAACACCGGGGAGCTGTTTTTT	.	TRBV6-1	TRBJ2-2	.
CASSLTPGRSNYGYTF	TGTGCCAGCAGCTTAACACCTGGACGTTCTAACTATGGCTACACCTTC	.	TRBV7-9	TRBJ1-2	few
CASSQNTGTVHEQYF	TGCGCCAGCAGTCAAAACACCGGGACAGTCCACGAGCAGTACTTC	TRBD1	TRBV5-1	TRBJ2-7	.
CASSRGPAENTIYF	TGTGCCAGCAGCCGCGGCCCAGCAGAAAACACCATATATTTT	.	TRBV6-2/TRBV6-3	TRBJ1-3	.
CASSPTHGYGYTF	TGTGCCAGCTCACCCACACACGGGTATGGCTACACCTTC	.	TRBV18	TRBJ1-2	.
CASSQEGRQGKNIQYF	TGTGCCAGCAGCCAGGAAGGCCGACAGGGGAAAAACATTCAGTACTTC	TRBD1	TRBV4-2	TRBJ2-4	.
CASRLTNTGELFF	TGTGCCAGTAGATTAACGAACACCGGGGAGCTGTTTTTT	.	TRBV19	TRBJ2-2	.